A selection of T cell receptor beta chains follows, all from one sample in a study of neurological immune-mediated disorders. TCRdb re-called the 5' RACE reads through MiXCR, storing one row per CDR3 protein. The top ten hold around 3.9% of the sample, which has 35,000 to 40,000 distinct CDR3 sequences, roughly 11% seen once. Sequencing was done on a sample of CD4+ T cells from blood. The receptors were gathered from a woman aged 25 to 39 with HTLV-1-associated myelopathy (HAM/TSP). CDR3s include the opening cysteine and the closing phenylalanine or tryptophan. A D gene is named only where the DNA matches it firmly. For some rows the clone size is stated as once, few or many, or as a class when expanded; others skip it.

CDR3aa | CDR3nt | len | j_gene | v_gene | abundance | d_gene
CASSPTGQENTEAFF | TGTGCCAGCTCACCGACGGGACAGGAGAACACTGAAGCTTTCTTT | 15 | TRBJ1-1 | TRBV18 | . | TRBD1
CSARNGYGYTF | TGCAGTGCTAGAAACGGCTATGGCTACACCTTC | 11 | TRBJ1-2 | TRBV20-1 | many | .
CASISDGRTKFYGYTF | TGCGCCAGCATTAGTGACGGACGGACAAAATTTTATGGCTACACCTTC | 16 | TRBJ1-2 | TRBV5-1 | . | .
CSANRDRGAGYELYF | TGCAGTGCTAACCGGGACAGGGGTGCGGGTTACGAGCTGTACTTC | 15 | TRBJ2-7 | TRBV20-1 | . | TRBD1
CASSSSPRVGSYEQYF | TGCGCCAGCAGCTCGAGCCCCCGGGTCGGGTCGTACGAGCAGTACTTC | 16 | TRBJ2-7 | TRBV5-1 | many | .
CASSLGTGVAQPQHF | TGTGCCAGCAGCTTAGGGACAGGGGTGGCTCAGCCCCAGCATTTT | 15 | TRBJ1-5 | TRBV7-2 | many | TRBD1
CASRDRGLFGYTF | TGCGCCAGCAGAGACAGGGGATTGTTCGGCTACACCTTC | 13 | TRBJ1-2 | TRBV5-1 | many | TRBD1
CASSFSAGWLGYTF | TGTGCCAGCAGTTTTAGCGCGGGATGGCTTGGCTACACCTTC | 14 | TRBJ1-2 | TRBV12-3/TRBV12-4 | few | .
CASSSKTGYNTGELFF | TGCGCCAGCAGCTCCAAGACAGGGTATAACACCGGGGAGCTGTTTTTT | 16 | TRBJ2-2 | TRBV5-1 | many | TRBD1
CASSSFRTGEAFF | TGTGCCAGCAGCTCCTTCAGGACGGGTGAAGCTTTCTTT | 13 | TRBJ1-1 | TRBV7-2 | many | .
CSAISGGSKADTQYF | TGCAGTGCTATTAGCGGGGGGAGTAAGGCAGATACGCAGTATTTT | 15 | TRBJ2-3 | TRBV20-1 | once | TRBD2
CASSPGPTNSPLHF | TGTGCCAGCAGCCCAGGACCGACGAATTCACCCCTCCACTTT | 14 | TRBJ1-6 | TRBV14 | many | .
CASSPGTGNNQPQHF | TGTGCCAGCTCACCCGGGACAGGGAATAATCAGCCCCAGCATTTT | 15 | TRBJ1-5 | TRBV18 | few | TRBD1
CASSFVVGTYNEQFF | TGTGCCAGCAGTTTTGTGGTGGGGACCTACAATGAGCAGTTCTTC | 15 | TRBJ2-1 | TRBV28 | many | .
CSAETGTAPHYTF | TGCAGTGCTGAAACCGGGACAGCACCTCACTACACCTTC | 13 | TRBJ1-2 | TRBV20-1 | many | TRBD1
CASSASTSGGGYTQYF | TGTGCCAGCAGCGCCTCGACTAGCGGGGGGGGGTATACGCAGTATTTT | 16 | TRBJ2-3 | TRBV9 | many | TRBD2
CSVDGQLGTIYF | TGCAGCGTTGACGGGCAGCTAGGCACCATATATTTT | 12 | TRBJ1-3 | TRBV29-1 | many | .
CSATRPGHNTDTQYF | TGCAGTGCTACACGGCCGGGACACAACACAGATACGCAGTATTTT | 15 | TRBJ2-3 | TRBV20-1 | many | .
CSASRSGTGELFF | TGCAGTGCTAGTAGGTCCGGTACCGGGGAGCTGTTTTTT | 13 | TRBJ2-2 | TRBV20-1 | many | .
CASSSPRTPDYEQYF | TGTGCCAGCAGCTCCCCCCGGACACCTGACTACGAGCAGTACTTC | 15 | TRBJ2-7 | TRBV11-3 | few | .
CARRVKQGAKRSNQPQHF | TGCGCCAGAAGGGTGAAACAGGGGGCGAAGAGAAGCAATCAGCCCCAGCATTTT | 18 | TRBJ1-5 | TRBV5-1 | many | TRBD1
CASSLAQGANEKLFF | TGCGCCAGCAGCTTGGCCCAGGGGGCGAATGAAAAACTGTTTTTT | 15 | TRBJ1-4 | TRBV5-1 | many | TRBD1
CASSEQDGKQSGNTIYF | TGTGCCAGCAGCGAACAGGACGGTAAACAATCTGGAAACACCATATATTTT | 17 | TRBJ1-3 | TRBV9 | many | .
CASSALGEQYF | TGCGCCAGCAGCGCCTTGGGCGAGCAGTACTTC | 11 | TRBJ2-7 | TRBV5-1 | many | .
CASSYKEGAGEKLFF | TGTGCCAGCAGCTACAAAGAGGGGGCCGGTGAAAAACTGTTTTTT | 15 | TRBJ1-4 | TRBV7-9 | . | TRBD1
CASRNTGRLRANYGYTF | TGTGCCAGTAGGAATACGGGCCGCCTTAGAGCTAACTATGGCTACACCTTC | 17 | TRBJ1-2 | TRBV19 | many | .
CASSRADDTEAFF | TGTGCCAGCAGCAGGGCCGACGACACTGAAGCTTTCTTT | 13 | TRBJ1-1 | TRBV5-5 | many | .
CSASPSGMISKNIQYF | TGCAGTGCTAGTCCTAGCGGGATGATTTCCAAAAACATTCAGTACTTC | 16 | TRBJ2-4 | TRBV20-1 | many | TRBD2
CASSSDFTRGTYEQYF | TGTGCCAGCAGCTCGGACTTCACTAGAGGAACCTACGAGCAGTACTTC | 16 | TRBJ2-7 | TRBV7-2 | few | .
CAISEVTGANGYTF | TGTGCCATCAGTGAGGTAACAGGGGCTAATGGCTACACCTTC | 14 | TRBJ1-2 | TRBV10-3 | many | TRBD1
CSGVSGGTDTQYF | TGCAGTGGAGTTAGCGGGGGGACAGATACGCAGTATTTT | 13 | TRBJ2-3 | TRBV20-1 | many | TRBD2
CASSLVGGLTDTQYF | TGCGCCAGCAGCTTGGTGGGGGGCCTCACAGATACGCAGTATTTT | 15 | TRBJ2-3 | TRBV5-1 | many | .
CASSLDQNNSPLHF | TGTGCCAGCAGTCTCGACCAGAATAATTCACCCCTCCACTTT | 14 | TRBJ1-6 | TRBV12-3/TRBV12-4 | many | .
CASSHPATYEQYF | TGTGCCAGCAGCCATCCGGCCACTTACGAGCAGTACTTC | 13 | TRBJ2-7 | TRBV3-1 | many | .
CASSPTGVSPLHF | TGCGCCAGCAGCCCGACAGGGGTCTCACCCCTCCACTTT | 13 | TRBJ1-6 | TRBV5-1 | many | TRBD1
CSARDARIYEKLFF | TGCAGTGCTAGGGACGCCCGAATTTACGAAAAACTGTTTTTT | 14 | TRBJ1-4 | TRBV20-1 | many | .
CATETYNEQFF | TGTGCCACGGAGACCTACAATGAGCAGTTCTTC | 11 | TRBJ2-1 | TRBV10-3 | many | .